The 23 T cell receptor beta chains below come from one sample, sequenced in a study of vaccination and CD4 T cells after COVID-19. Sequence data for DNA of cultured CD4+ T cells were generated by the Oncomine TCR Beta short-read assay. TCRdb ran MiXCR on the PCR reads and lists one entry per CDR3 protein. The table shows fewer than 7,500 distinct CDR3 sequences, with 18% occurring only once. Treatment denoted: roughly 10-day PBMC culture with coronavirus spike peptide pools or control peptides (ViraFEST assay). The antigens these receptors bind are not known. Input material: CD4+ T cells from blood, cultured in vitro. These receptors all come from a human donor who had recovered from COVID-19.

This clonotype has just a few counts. The CDR3: CASSPGTSGRITDTQYF. CDR3 DNA sequence: TGTGCCAGTAGTCCCGGGACTAGCGGGAGGATAACAGATACGCAGTATTTT. This chain connects TRBV19 to TRBJ2-3; the match to TRBD2 covers 15 bases. Germline-derived CDR1 and CDR2 are LNHDA and SQIVND (reference sequence). The CDR3 runs to 17 residues. J was trimmed by 3 bases and V by 5 bases; bases with no gene match: 6.

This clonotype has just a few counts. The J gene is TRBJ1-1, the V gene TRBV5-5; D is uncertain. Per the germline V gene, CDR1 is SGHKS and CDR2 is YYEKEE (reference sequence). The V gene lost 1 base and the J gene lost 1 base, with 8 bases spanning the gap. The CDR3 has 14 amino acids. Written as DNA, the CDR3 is TGTGCCAGCAGCTTGTTTGCCAGGAACACTGAAGCTTTCTTT. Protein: CASSLFARNTEAFF.

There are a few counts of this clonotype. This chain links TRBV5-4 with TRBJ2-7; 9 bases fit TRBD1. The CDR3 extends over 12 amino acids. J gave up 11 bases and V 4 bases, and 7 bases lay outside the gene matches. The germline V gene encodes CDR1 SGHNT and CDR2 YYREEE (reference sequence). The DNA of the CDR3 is TGTGCCAGCAGCCCCGGACAGGGGACGAAGTACTTC. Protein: CASSPGQGTKYF. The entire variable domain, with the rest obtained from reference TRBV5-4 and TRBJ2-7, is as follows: ETGVTQSPTHLIKTRGQQVTLRCSSQSGHNTVSWYQQALGQGPQFIFQYYREEENGRGNFPPRFSGLQFPNYSSELNVNALELDDSALYLCASSPGQGTKYFGPGTRLTVT.

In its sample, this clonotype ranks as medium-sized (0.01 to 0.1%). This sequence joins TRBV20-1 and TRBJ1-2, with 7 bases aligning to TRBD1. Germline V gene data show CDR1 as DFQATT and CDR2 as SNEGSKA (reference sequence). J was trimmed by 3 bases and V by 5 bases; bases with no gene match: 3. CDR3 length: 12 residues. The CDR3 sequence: CSASGTDYGYTF. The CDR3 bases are TGCAGTGCTTCCGGGACAGACTATGGCTACACCTTC.

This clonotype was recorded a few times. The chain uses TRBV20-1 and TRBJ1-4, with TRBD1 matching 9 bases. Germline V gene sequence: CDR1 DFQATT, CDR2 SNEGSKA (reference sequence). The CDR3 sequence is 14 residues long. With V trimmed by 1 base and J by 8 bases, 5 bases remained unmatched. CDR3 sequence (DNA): TGCAGTGCTAGAGGGGACAGGGAGTACGAAAAACTGTTTTTT. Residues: CSARGDREYEKLFF.

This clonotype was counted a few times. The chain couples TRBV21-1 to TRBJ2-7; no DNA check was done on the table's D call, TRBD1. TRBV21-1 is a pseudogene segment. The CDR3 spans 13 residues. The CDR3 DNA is TGTGCCAGCCGCTCCCGGAGTCCCTACGAGCAGTACTTC. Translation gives CASRSRSPYEQYF.

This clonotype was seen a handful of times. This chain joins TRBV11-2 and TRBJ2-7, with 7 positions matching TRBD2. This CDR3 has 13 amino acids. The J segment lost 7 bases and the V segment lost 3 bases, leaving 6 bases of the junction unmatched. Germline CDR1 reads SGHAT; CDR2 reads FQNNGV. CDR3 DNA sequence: TGTGCCAGCAGCTTCTTAGGGGAGGGAGAGCAGTACTTC. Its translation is CASSFLGEGEQYF. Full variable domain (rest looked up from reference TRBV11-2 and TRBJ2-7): EAGVAQSPRYKIIEKRQSVAFWCNPISGHATLYWYQQILGQGPKLLIQFQNNGVVDDSQLPKDRFSAERLKGVDSTLKIQPAKLEDSAVYLCASSFLGEGEQYFGPGTRLTVT.

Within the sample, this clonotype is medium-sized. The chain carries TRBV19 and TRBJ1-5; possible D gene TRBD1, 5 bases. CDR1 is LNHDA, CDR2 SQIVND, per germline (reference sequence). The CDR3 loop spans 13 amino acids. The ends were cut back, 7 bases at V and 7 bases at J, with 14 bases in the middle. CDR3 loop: CASTRGGDQPQHF. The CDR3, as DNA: TGTGCCAGTACCCGGGGGGGGGACCAGCCCCAGCATTTT. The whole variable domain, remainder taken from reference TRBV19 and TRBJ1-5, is DGGITQSPKYLFRKEGQNVTLSCEQNLNHDAMYWYRQDPGQGLRLIYYSQIVNDFQKGDIAEGYSVSREKKESFPLTVTSAQKNPTAFYLCASTRGGDQPQHFGDGTRLSIL.

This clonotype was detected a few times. The CDR3 nucleotides are TGTGCCAGCAGCTTAGATGCCATAGGGGCCTCCGGGCAGTTCTTC. Translation: CASSLDAIGASGQFF. The chain links TRBV11-3 to TRBJ2-1, with D possibly TRBD1 on 5 matching bases. CDR3 size: 15 residues. The V gene lost 0 bases and the J gene lost 12 bases, with 18 bases spanning the gap. Germline V lookup: CDR1 SGHNT, CDR2 YENEEA.

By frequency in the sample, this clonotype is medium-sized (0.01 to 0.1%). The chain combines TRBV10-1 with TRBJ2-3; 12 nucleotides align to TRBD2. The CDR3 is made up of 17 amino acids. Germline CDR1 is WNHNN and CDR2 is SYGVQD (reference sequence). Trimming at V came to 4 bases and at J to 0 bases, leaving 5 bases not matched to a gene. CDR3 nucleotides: TGCGCCAGCAGTGCCCTAGCGGGGGGGCCGAGCACAGATACGCAGTATTTT. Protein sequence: CASSALAGGPSTDTQYF.

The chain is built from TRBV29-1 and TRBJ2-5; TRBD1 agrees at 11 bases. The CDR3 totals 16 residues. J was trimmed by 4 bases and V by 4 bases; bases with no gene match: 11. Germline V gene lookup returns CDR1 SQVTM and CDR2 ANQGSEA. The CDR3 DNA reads TGCAGCGTTGGGTTTACGGGACAGGGGGTTACAGAGACCCAGTACTTC. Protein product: CSVGFTGQGVTETQYF.

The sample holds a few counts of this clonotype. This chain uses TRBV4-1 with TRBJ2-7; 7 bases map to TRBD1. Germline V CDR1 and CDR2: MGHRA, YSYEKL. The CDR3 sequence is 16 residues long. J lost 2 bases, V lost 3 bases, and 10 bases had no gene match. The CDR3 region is CASSQDPGTAAYEQYF. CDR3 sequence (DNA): TGCGCCAGCAGCCAGGATCCCGGGACAGCAGCCTACGAGCAGTACTTC.

The CDR3 bases are TGTGCCAGCAGCTTAGTAAGACAGGGTTACGCCGGGGAGCTGTTTTTT. As protein: CASSLVRQGYAGELFF. The chain recombines TRBV7-9 with TRBJ2-2; 7 nucleotides match TRBD1. CDR1 and CDR2 (germline): SEHNR, FQNEAQ (reference sequence). The length of the CDR3 is 16 residues. Unmatched junction bases numbered 8, after V lost 1 base and J lost 6 bases.

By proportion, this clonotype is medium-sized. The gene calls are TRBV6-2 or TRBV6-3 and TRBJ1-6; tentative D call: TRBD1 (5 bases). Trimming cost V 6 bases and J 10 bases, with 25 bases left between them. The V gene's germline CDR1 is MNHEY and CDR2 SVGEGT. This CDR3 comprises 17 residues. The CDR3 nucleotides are TGTGCCAGCAGCCTGTGGAAGAAGGAGGACGAGGGGTCACCCCTCCACTTT. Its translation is CASSLWKKEDEGSPLHF.

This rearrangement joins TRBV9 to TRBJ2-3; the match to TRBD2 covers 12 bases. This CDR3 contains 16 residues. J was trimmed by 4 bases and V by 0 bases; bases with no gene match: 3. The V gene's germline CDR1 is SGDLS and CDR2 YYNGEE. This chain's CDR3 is CASSVASGRAADTQYF. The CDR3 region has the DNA TGTGCCAGCAGCGTAGCTAGCGGGAGGGCCGCAGATACGCAGTATTTT.

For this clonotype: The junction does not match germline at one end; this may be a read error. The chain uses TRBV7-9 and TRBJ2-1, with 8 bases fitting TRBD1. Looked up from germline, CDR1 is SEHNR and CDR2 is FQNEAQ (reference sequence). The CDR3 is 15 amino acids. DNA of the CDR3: TGTGCCAGCAGCTCCGGACAGGGATCTATCAATGAGCAGCTCTTC. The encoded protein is CASSSGQGSINEQLF.

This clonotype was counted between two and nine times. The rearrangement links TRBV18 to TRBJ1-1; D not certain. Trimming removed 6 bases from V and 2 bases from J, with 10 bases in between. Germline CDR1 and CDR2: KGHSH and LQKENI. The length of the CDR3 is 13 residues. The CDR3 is CASSRDINTEAFF. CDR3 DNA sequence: TGTGCCAGCTCTCGAGACATAAACACTGAAGCTTTCTTT.

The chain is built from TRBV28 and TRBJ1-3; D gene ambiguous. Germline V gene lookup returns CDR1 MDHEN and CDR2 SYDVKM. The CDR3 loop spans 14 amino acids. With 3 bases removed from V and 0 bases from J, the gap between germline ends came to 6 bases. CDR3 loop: CASSFSNSGNTIYF. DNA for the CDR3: TGTGCCAGCAGTTTCTCTAACTCTGGAAACACCATATATTTT.

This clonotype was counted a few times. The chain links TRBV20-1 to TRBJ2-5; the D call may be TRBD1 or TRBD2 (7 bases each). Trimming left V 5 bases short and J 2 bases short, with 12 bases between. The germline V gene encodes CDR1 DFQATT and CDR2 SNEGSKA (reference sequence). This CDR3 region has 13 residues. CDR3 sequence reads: CSAQGGVQETQYF. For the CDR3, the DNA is TGCAGTGCTCAGGGGGGGGTACAAGAGACCCAGTACTTC.

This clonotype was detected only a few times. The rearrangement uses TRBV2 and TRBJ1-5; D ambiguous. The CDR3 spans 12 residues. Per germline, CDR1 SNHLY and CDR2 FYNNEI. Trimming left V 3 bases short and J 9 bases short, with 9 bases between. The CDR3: CASSDSGRPQHF. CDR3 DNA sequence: TGTGCCAGCAGTGATTCCGGGCGGCCCCAGCATTTT.

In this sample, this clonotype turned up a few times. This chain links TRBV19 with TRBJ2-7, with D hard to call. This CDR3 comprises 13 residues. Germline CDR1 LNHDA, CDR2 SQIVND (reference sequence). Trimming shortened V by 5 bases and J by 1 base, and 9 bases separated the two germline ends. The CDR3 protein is CASSEAVSYEQYF. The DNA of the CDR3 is TGTGCCAGTAGTGAAGCAGTGTCCTACGAGCAGTACTTC.

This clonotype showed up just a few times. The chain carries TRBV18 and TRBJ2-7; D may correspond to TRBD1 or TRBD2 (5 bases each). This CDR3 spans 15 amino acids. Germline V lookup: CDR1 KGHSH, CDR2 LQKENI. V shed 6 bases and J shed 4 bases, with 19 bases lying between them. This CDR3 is CASSPTRGESYEQYF. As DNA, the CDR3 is TGTGCCAGCTCGCCTACAAGAGGGGAGAGTTACGAGCAGTACTTC.

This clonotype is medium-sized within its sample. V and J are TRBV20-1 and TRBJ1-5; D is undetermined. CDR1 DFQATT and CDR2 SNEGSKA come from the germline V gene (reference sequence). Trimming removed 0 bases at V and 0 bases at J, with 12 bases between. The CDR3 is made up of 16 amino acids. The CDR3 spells CSARDQGDHSNQPQHF. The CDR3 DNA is TGCAGTGCTAGAGATCAAGGAGATCATAGCAATCAGCCCCAGCATTTT.